These T cell receptor beta chains were read from a single sample in a study of blood T cell repertoires in COVID-19. Measured with immunoSEQ multiplex PCR; TCRdb has only the in-frame clones, and not every one. The sample has 200,000 to 250,000 clones, about four fifths seen once. Sequencing used PBMCs or T cells enriched from blood (not recorded which). These receptors were taken from a middle-aged woman with acute COVID-19. Each CDR3 is given with its conserved first and last residue. The D gene is left open where the match is weak. Clone size is shown for a subset of rows, as once, few, many or a class of expanded clone.

TRBJ1-2,TRBD1,NA,TRBV5-1,TGCGCCAGCAGCTTGGGAATGCTACAGGGGCGGTACTATGGCTACACCTTC,CASSLGMLQGRYYGYTF
TRBJ2-3,NA,NA,TRBV6-5,TGTGCCTCTTCAGGCAGGCGGGGGCTCACAGATACGCAGTATTTT,CASSGRRGLTDTQYF
TRBJ2-1,NA,NA,TRBV3-1/TRBV3-2,TGTGCCAGCAGCCAAGGGAGGGCCAATAGGAATGAGCAGTTCTTC,CASSQGRANRNEQFF
TRBJ1-4,NA,NA,TRBV7-6,TGTGCCAGCAGCTTAGTTGGGGGGGTTCGGGAAAAACTGTTTTTT,CASSLVGGVREKLFF
TRBJ2-5,TRBD1,NA,TRBV28,TGTGCCAGCAGTTTCGGGGACAGTGGTGTCACTTGGACCCAGTACTTC,CASSFGDSGVTWTQYF
TRBJ2-7,NA,NA,TRBV6-5,TGTGCCAGCAGGGCCAACTACGAGCAGTACTTC,CASRANYEQYF
TRBJ1-2,TRBD1,once,TRBV19,TGTGCCAGTAGTAGGGACAGCCATCCCTCGGGCTACACCTTC,CASSRDSHPSGYTF
TRBJ2-2,TRBD1,once,TRBV24-1,TGTGCCACCAGTGATTCAATACCGGGACAGGGGGCGAGGGGGGCCAACACCGGGGAGCTGTTTTTT,CATSDSIPGQGARGANTGELFF
TRBJ2-1,TRBD2,NA,TRBV9,TGTGCCAGCACCTTGAGCGGGGCGTACAATGAGCAGTTCTTC,CASTLSGAYNEQFF
TRBJ1-2,NA,once,TRBV7-9,TGTGCCAGCAGCTTAGCCGGGGGGAACTATGGCTACACCTTC,CASSLAGGNYGYTF
TRBJ2-7,TRBD1,NA,TRBV10-1,TGCGCCAGCAGTGAGTCGAGGACAGGGGGAGTTGAGCAGTACTTC,CASSESRTGGVEQYF
TRBJ1-2,TRBD1,NA,TRBV4-1,TGCGCCAGCAGCCAAGATAGGACAGGAGGCTACACCTTC,CASSQDRTGGYTF
TRBJ1-1,TRBD1,NA,TRBV27,TGTGCCAGCAGTCTAGGGGGCGGAATGAACACTGAAGCTTTCTTT,CASSLGGGMNTEAFF
TRBJ1-2,TRBD1,NA,TRBV2,TGTGCCAGCGCGGGGACAGGAGGCTACACCTTC,CASAGTGGYTF
TRBJ2-7,TRBD1,few,TRBV5-1,TGCGCCAGCAGCTTCGGGACAGGGGCCTACGAGCAGTACTTC,CASSFGTGAYEQYF
TRBJ1-1,NA,NA,TRBV20-1,TGCAGTGCTCCAGGGCGGACTGAAGCTTTCTTT,CSAPGRTEAFF
TRBJ1-1,NA,NA,TRBV28,TGTGCCAGCAGCCCAGGGGATAATGCTGAAGCTTTCTTT,CASSPGDNAEAFF
TRBJ2-3,TRBD1,NA,TRBV2,TGTGCCAGCAGCAGGGACAGGGCTGATACGCAGTATTTT,CASSRDRADTQYF
TRBJ1-2,NA,few,TRBV10-3,TGTGCTGTCCTTCGGGAAGCTAACTATGGCTACACCTTC,CAVLREANYGYTF
TRBJ2-3,TRBD2,NA,TRBV24-1,TGTGCCACCAGTGTGGGGGGGGGCACAGATACGCAGTATTTT,CATSVGGGTDTQYF
TRBJ2-3,NA,NA,TRBV7-6,TGTGCCAGCAGCTTAGCGGGGGCTAGCACAGATACGCAGTATTTT,CASSLAGASTDTQYF
TRBJ1-3,NA,few,TRBV15,TGTGCCACCAGCAGAAGAACAGGCGTTGGAAACACCATATATTTT,CATSRRTGVGNTIYF
TRBJ2-1,TRBD2,NA,TRBV29-1,TGCAGCGTCAAACCCGGCGGGAGCTCCTACAATGAGCAGTTCTTC,CSVKPGGSSYNEQFF
TRBJ1-1,NA,NA,TRBV30,TGTGCCTGGAGGGGGGAGGGTTACACTGAAGCTTTCTTT,CAWRGEGYTEAFF
TRBJ2-7,TRBD1,NA,TRBV11-2,TGTGCCAGCAGCTCTCGAAGACCGGGACAGGGGGCAGGAGAGCAGTACTTC,CASSSRRPGQGAGEQYF
TRBJ1-3,NA,NA,TRBV4-1,TGCGCCAGCAGCCAAGATCAGAACAGCCTTGGAAACACCATATATTTT,CASSQDQNSLGNTIYF
TRBJ2-7,NA,NA,TRBV5-4,TGTGCCAGCAGCTTTCGATCTAGCGAGGGCTACGAGCAGTACTTC,CASSFRSSEGYEQYF
TRBJ1-3,TRBD1,NA,TRBV30,TGTGCCTGGAGGGACAGGGGAGGCTCTGGAAACACCATATATTTT,CAWRDRGGSGNTIYF
TRBJ2-5,TRBD1,NA,TRBV5-5,TGTGCCAGCAGGTTAGGGGGCGGAGAGACCCAGTACTTC,CASRLGGGETQYF
TRBJ2-2,NA,NA,TRBV7-3,TGTGCCAGCAGCCCCGCAGGCACCGGGGAGCTGTTTTTT,CASSPAGTGELFF
TRBJ1-5,NA,NA,TRBV11-2,TGTGCCAGCAGCTTAGGTTCCAGGTTTAAGAATCAGCCCCAGCATTTT,CASSLGSRFKNQPQHF
TRBJ1-2,NA,few,TRBV28,TGTGCCAGCAGTAACCGGGGCTATGGCTACACCTTC,CASSNRGYGYTF
TRBJ1-6,TRBD1,NA,TRBV7-2,TGTGCCAGCAGCTTAGCGGGTAGGGGGCAATATTCACCCCTCCACTTT,CASSLAGRGQYSPLHF
TRBJ2-7,TRBD1,NA,TRBV19,TGTGCCAGCCAAGACAGGGGTTCCTACGAGCAGTACTTC,CASQDRGSYEQYF
TRBJ1-1,TRBD1,few,TRBV19,TGTGCCAGTAATACAGGGGGAGAGGGGACTGAAGCTTTCTTT,CASNTGGEGTEAFF
TRBJ2-7,NA,NA,TRBV5-1,TGCGCCAGCAGCCCGATAGACTCCTACGAGCAGTACTTC,CASSPIDSYEQYF
TRBJ2-7,NA,NA,TRBV11-2,TGTGCCAGCAGCTTAGAAGAGGGCTACGAGCAGTACTTC,CASSLEEGYEQYF
TRBJ2-3,TRBD1,NA,TRBV5-1,TGCGCCAGCAGCTTGGTGCAGGGGGCAAGCACAGATACGCAGTATTTT,CASSLVQGASTDTQYF
TRBJ2-5,NA,NA,TRBV3-1/TRBV3-2,TGTGCCAGCAGTCTCCTTCTCCAGACCCAGTACTTC,CASSLLLQTQYF
TRBJ1-2,NA,NA,TRBV19,TGTGCCAGTACCCCCGCAGGGTTGGATGGCTACACCTTC,CASTPAGLDGYTF
TRBJ2-3,NA,NA,TRBV11-2,TGTGCCAGCAGCTTAGTTGGCAGACTACGCACAGATACGCAGTATTTT,CASSLVGRLRTDTQYF
TRBJ1-2,NA,NA,TRBV2,TGTGCCAGCAGTTCTACAGGGTTGCCAAACTATGGCTACACCTTC,CASSSTGLPNYGYTF
TRBJ1-5,NA,NA,TRBV30,TGTGCCTGGAGTGTAGTTGAGGGTCGGCCCCAGCATTTT,CAWSVVEGRPQHF
TRBJ1-6,NA,NA,TRBV28,TGTGCCAGCCGGGGGGGCAGGGCAGCCAATTCACCCCTCCACTTT,CASRGGRAANSPLHF
TRBJ1-1,TRBD1,NA,TRBV9,TGTGCCAGCAGCCGCGGACAGGGGGTCATGAACACTGAAGCTTTCTTT,CASSRGQGVMNTEAFF
TRBJ2-1,NA,NA,TRBV21-1,TGTGCCAGCACCAATGTCCCTCGGGGAAATGAGCAGTTCTTC,CASTNVPRGNEQFF
TRBJ2-6,NA,NA,TRBV2,TGTGCCAGCAGCGACAGCTACTCCTCTGGGGCCAACGTCCTGACTTTC,CASSDSYSSGANVLTF
TRBJ2-5,NA,NA,TRBV27,TGTGCCAGCAGTTCGGACGGAGGCTTAACGACCCAGTACTTC,CASSSDGGLTTQYF
TRBJ2-7,NA,NA,TRBV28,TGTGCCAGCAACCCACTGTTTTCCCTGGGACTTCCCTACGAGCAGTACTTC,CASNPLFSLGLPYEQYF
TRBJ2-5,TRBD2,NA,TRBV7-9,TGTGCCAGCAGCACCCGGGGGGGCCGCGAGACCCAGTACTTC,CASSTRGGRETQYF
TRBJ2-5,NA,NA,TRBV18,TGTGCCAGCTCAACGACGGGTAAAGAGACCCAGTACTTC,CASSTTGKETQYF
TRBJ1-4,TRBD1,once,TRBV6-2/TRBV6-3,TGTGCCAGCAGTCACTTTCTGGGACAGGGTAAAGGCGGTGAAAAACTGTTTTTT,CASSHFLGQGKGGEKLFF